These T cell receptor beta chains were read from a single sample in a study of control samples from healthy donors and cancer patients. Profiling relied on immunoSEQ multiplex PCR, and the TCRdb table lists in-frame clones only, not all of them. The sample shows 150,000 or so clones, 90% to 95% of them seen only once. Sequencing was done on a sample of blood. These receptor sequences come from a middle-aged man in good health. The CDR3 runs from the conserved cysteine through the conserved F or W. The listing skips clone size in some rows; elsewhere it reads once, few, many or a size class.

clone size	V gene	CDR3 protein
-	TRBV5-1	CASSFSGGIKTSTDTQYF
-	TRBV6-1	CASSEGGLHNSPLHF
few	TRBV11-2	CASSPSYEQYF
-	TRBV27	CATTGPERGHNEQFF
-	TRBV24-1	CATSDSGESYEQYF
-	TRBV27	CASSLTGELFF
-	TRBV28	CASSTSGAGDTQYF
-	TRBV30	CAWRGLNYGYTF
-	TRBV18	CASAEQGIFYEQYF
-	TRBV30	CAWKGGQDTEAFF
-	TRBV6-5	CASSFDRLGNTIYF
-	TRBV4-1	CASSQLSGNTIYF
-	TRBV24-1	CATSERTSGRTGELFF
-	TRBV9	CASSVGGQGGEAFF
-	TRBV5-1	CASSLDSSGTGAFF
-	TRBV3-1/TRBV3-2	CASSQEVDRTGGPEAFF
-	TRBV6-6	CASSLFKGRNTEAFF
-	TRBV30	CAWSVRVPSPFEQYF
-	TRBV6-1	CASSEVGVYWLFF
-	TRBV3-1/TRBV3-2	CASSQVAGSEQYF
-	TRBV9	CASSDQTGNTGELFF
-	TRBV12-5	CASARYFEGARNTEAFF
-	TRBV5-1	CASSRRGEQPQHF
-	TRBV5-6	CASSLGVPGLSGELFF
-	TRBV6-5	CASSPQDRGPYEQYF
-	TRBV4-3	CASSQDGQARTEAFF
once	TRBV9	CASSHIRPGIRVICSYNEQFF
-	TRBV7-9	CASSFMTDHWYF
few	TRBV5-1	CASSLGFPDSGNTIYF
-	TRBV6-6	CASSPGVNAFF
-	TRBV7-9	CASSPGTTRGNYGYTF
-	TRBV7-6	CASSQDRAEKLFF
-	TRBV13	CASSFEGARTGELFF
-	TRBV10-1	CASSAGLAVQYF
once	TRBV5-6	CASSLVGWGFTNYGYTF
-	TRBV6-5	CASSNGLGAPLHF
once	TRBV6-5	CASSSQGFGSPLHF
-	TRBV5-1	CASSLVGRSETQYF
-	TRBV6-1	CASSEGWQGGQPQHF